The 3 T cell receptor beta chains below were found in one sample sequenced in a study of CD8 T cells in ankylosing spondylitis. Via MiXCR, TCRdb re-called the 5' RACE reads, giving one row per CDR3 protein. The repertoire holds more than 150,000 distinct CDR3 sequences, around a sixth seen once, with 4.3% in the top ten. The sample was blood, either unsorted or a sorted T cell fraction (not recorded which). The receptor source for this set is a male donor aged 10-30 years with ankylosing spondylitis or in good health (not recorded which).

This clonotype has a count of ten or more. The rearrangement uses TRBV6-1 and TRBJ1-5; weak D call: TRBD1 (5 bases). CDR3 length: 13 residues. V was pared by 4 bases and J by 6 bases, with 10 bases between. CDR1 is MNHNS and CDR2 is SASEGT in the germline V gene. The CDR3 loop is CASSGRGSQPQHF. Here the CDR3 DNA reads TGTGCCAGCAGTGGCCGGGGGAGTCAGCCCCAGCATTTT.

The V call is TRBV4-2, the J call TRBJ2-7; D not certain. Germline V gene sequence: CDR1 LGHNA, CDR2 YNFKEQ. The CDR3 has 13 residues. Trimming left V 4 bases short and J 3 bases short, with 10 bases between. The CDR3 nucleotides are TGTGCCAGCAGCCCTGCCGGCGGCTACGAGCAGTACTTC. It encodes CASSPAGGYEQYF.

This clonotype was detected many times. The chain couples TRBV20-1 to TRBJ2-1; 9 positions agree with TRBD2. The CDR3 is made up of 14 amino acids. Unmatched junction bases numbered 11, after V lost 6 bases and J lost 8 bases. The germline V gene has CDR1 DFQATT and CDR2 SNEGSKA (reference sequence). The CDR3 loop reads CSAATVAGVHEQFF. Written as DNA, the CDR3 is TGCAGTGCCGCCACCGTAGCGGGAGTCCATGAGCAGTTCTTC.